This T cell receptor beta chain was retrieved from a study of T cell responses to AZD1222 COVID-19 vaccine. General study points: Donors skewed white British and female; clonal diversity was possibly underestimated.

Libraries were prepared by immunoSEQ multiplex PCR; TCRdb keeps only in-frame clonotypes and omits some of them. The table shows 150,000 or so clones, with 86% occurring only once. CDR1 and CDR2 (germline): KGHSH, LQKENI. V lost 2 bases and J lost 6, with 10 bases in between. The CDR3 length is 13 residues. In the case of this clone: What it recognizes is unknown.

The receptor was derived from an adult in good health. The sequencing here drew on peripheral blood, taken on day 0 of MenACWY control vaccination. The gene calls are TRBV18 and TRBJ1-2; D uncertain. CDR3 sequence reads: CASSPTMGDGYTF. As DNA, the CDR3 is TGTGCCAGCTCACCAACGATGGGTGATGGCTACACCTTC.